These T cell receptor beta chains were read from a single sample in a study of cytomegalovirus exposure and HLA in healthy donors. TCRdb's copy holds only in-frame clones and misses some; the assay was immunoSEQ multiplex PCR. The sample lists under 200,000 clones, around two thirds occurring once. Sequencing was carried out using PBMCs. These receptors were taken from a man aged 35 to 55 in good health and CMV-seronegative. Each CDR3 is given with its conserved first and last residue. The D gene is left open where the match is weak. Only part of the rows carry a size: once, few, many, or a class if the clone is expanded.

D: TRBD1; J: TRBJ1-2; V: TRBV29-1; size: .; CDR3: CSVDSGTGNYGYTF; DNA: TGCAGCGTGGACAGCGGGACAGGGAACTATGGCTACACCTTC
D: .; J: TRBJ2-1; V: TRBV25-1; size: .; CDR3: CASSEFAFQFF; DNA: TGTGCCAGCAGTGAATTTGCGTTCCAGTTCTTC
D: .; J: TRBJ1-4; V: TRBV5-1; size: .; CDR3: CASSLQGTVTNEKLFF; DNA: TGCGCCAGCAGCCTGCAGGGGACGGTAACTAATGAAAAACTGTTTTTT
D: .; J: TRBJ2-2; V: TRBV9; size: .; CDR3: CASSVASGPNTGELFF; DNA: TGTGCCAGCAGCGTAGCGTCCGGTCCAAACACCGGGGAGCTGTTTTTT
D: TRBD1; J: TRBJ1-5; V: TRBV19; size: .; CDR3: CASSGNRGSSNQPQHF; DNA: TGTGCCAGTAGTGGAAACAGGGGTAGCAGCAATCAGCCCCAGCATTTT
D: TRBD1; J: TRBJ2-1; V: TRBV4-1; size: .; CDR3: CASSQGWTGAGNEQFF; DNA: TGCGCCAGCAGCCAAGGATGGACAGGGGCCGGCAATGAGCAGTTCTTC
D: TRBD2; J: TRBJ2-1; V: TRBV11-3; size: .; CDR3: CASSSSLAGVTYNEQFF; DNA: TGTGCCAGCAGCTCTTCTCTAGCGGGGGTGACCTACAATGAGCAGTTCTTC
D: TRBD1; J: TRBJ2-7; V: TRBV7-2; size: .; CDR3: CASRRDRGRGEQYF; DNA: TGTGCCAGCAGACGAGACAGGGGGCGAGGCGAGCAGTACTTC
D: TRBD1; J: TRBJ2-1; V: TRBV6-6; size: .; CDR3: CASSYSTGMGEQFF; DNA: TGTGCCAGCAGTTACTCGACAGGGATGGGTGAGCAGTTCTTC
D: TRBD1; J: TRBJ2-2; V: TRBV5-4; size: few; CDR3: CASSSPRQGPTGELFF; DNA: TGTGCCAGCAGCTCCCCCCGACAGGGACCCACCGGGGAGCTGTTTTTT
D: TRBD1; J: TRBJ1-1; V: TRBV25-1; size: few; CDR3: CASSHTGGGNTEAFF; DNA: TGTGCCAGCAGTCATACAGGGGGAGGGAACACTGAAGCTTTCTTT
D: .; J: TRBJ2-7; V: TRBV14; size: .; CDR3: CASSQVGGHGSLEQYF; DNA: TGTGCCAGCAGCCAAGTAGGGGGACACGGCTCTTTGGAGCAGTACTTC
D: .; J: TRBJ1-4; V: TRBV6-6; size: few; CDR3: CASSRPSGGSGEKLFF; DNA: TGTGCCAGCAGTAGGCCATCTGGAGGGTCCGGTGAAAAACTGTTTTTT
D: .; J: TRBJ2-3; V: TRBV10-3; size: .; CDR3: CAISEPTMTKGVDTQYF; DNA: TGTGCCATCAGTGAGCCAACGATGACCAAAGGAGTAGATACGCAGTATTTT
D: TRBD1; J: TRBJ2-7; V: TRBV5-1; size: .; CDR3: CASSFGQGNPGQYF; DNA: TGCGCCAGCAGCTTCGGACAGGGAAACCCCGGGCAGTACTTC
D: TRBD1; J: TRBJ2-7; V: TRBV29-1; size: .; CDR3: CSVVYQGVYEQYF; DNA: TGCAGCGTTGTTTATCAGGGGGTGTACGAGCAGTACTTC
D: .; J: TRBJ2-7; V: TRBV2; size: few; CDR3: CASLTDTYEQYF; DNA: TGTGCCAGCCTGACAGATACCTACGAGCAGTACTTC
D: TRBD1; J: TRBJ1-2; V: TRBV5-1; size: .; CDR3: CASSPGTGAYYGYTF; DNA: TGCGCCAGCAGCCCCGGGACAGGGGCCTATTATGGCTACACCTTC
D: TRBD1; J: TRBJ1-4; V: TRBV5-1; size: .; CDR3: CASSLGAGGLEKLFF; DNA: TGCGCCAGCAGCTTGGGGGCAGGGGGCTTGGAAAAACTGTTTTTT
D: .; J: TRBJ1-1; V: TRBV6-6; size: .; CDR3: CASSYAGNTEAFF; DNA: TGTGCCAGCAGTTACGCCGGGAACACTGAAGCTTTCTTT
D: .; J: TRBJ1-5; V: TRBV2; size: .; CDR3: CASNTQGGNQPQHF; DNA: TGTGCCAGCAATACACAGGGTGGCAATCAGCCCCAGCATTTT
D: .; J: TRBJ2-2; V: TRBV4-3; size: once; CDR3: CASSPYLNTGELFF; DNA: TGCGCCAGCAGCCCCTACTTGAACACCGGGGAGCTGTTTTTT